The 21 T cell receptor beta chains below were found in one sample sequenced in a study of yellow fever vaccine responses in identical twins. TCRdb used MiXCR to reprocess the RT-PCR reads, holding one entry per CDR3 protein. This table holds under 20,000 distinct CDR3 sequences, around 70% found once. Sequences were derived from T cells from blood (PBMCs), unsorted or a sorted subset (not recorded which), sampled before or after yellow fever vaccination (not recorded which). The receptor set was obtained from a woman in her late teens or twenties who received the yellow fever vaccine.

The genes are TRBV2 and TRBJ2-7, with D possibly TRBD2 on 6 matching bases. The CDR3 has 12 amino acids. V was clipped by 7 bases and J by 4 bases, with 11 bases between them. Germline V lookup: CDR1 SNHLY, CDR2 FYNNEI. CDR3 nucleotides: TGTGCCAGCATGGACTACTCTTACGAGCAGTACTTC. Residues: CASMDYSYEQYF.

The rearrangement joins TRBV7-3 to TRBJ2-1; 10 nucleotides align to TRBD2. V dropped 0 bases and J dropped 8; count of bases not matched to a gene: 4. Germline V gene data show CDR1 as SGHTA and CDR2 as FQGTGA. This CDR3 is 15 amino acids long. This chain's CDR3 is CASSLTRLAGHEQFF. The CDR3 nucleotides are TGTGCCAGCAGCTTAACGAGACTAGCGGGCCATGAGCAGTTCTTC. Full variable domain (remainder filled in from reference TRBV7-3 and TRBJ2-1): GAGVSQTPSNKVTEKGKYVELRCDPISGHTALYWYRQSLGQGPEFLIYFQGTGAADDSGLPNDRFFAVRPEGSVSTLKIQRTERGDSAVYLCASSLTRLAGHEQFFGPGTRLTVL.

The chain links TRBV4-3 to TRBJ2-1; 9 bases fit TRBD1. The V gene end was trimmed by 3 bases and the J gene end by 3 bases; junction bases not matched to a gene: 6. CDR3 length: 16 amino acids. CDR1 and CDR2 (germline): LGHNA, YSLEER. In DNA form, the CDR3 reads TGCGCCAGCAGCCAGGGGACAGGGATCTTCTACAATGAGCAGTTCTTC. The encoded protein is CASSQGTGIFYNEQFF.

The gene calls are TRBV7-6 and TRBJ2-1; 10 bases line up with TRBD2. Per germline, CDR1 SGHVS and CDR2 FNYEAQ. This CDR3 is 17 amino acids long. Trimming removed 4 bases from V and 2 bases from J; junction bases left unmatched: 8. This CDR3 is CASSSRGSGGAYNEQFF. The CDR3 DNA is TGTGCCAGCAGCTCTAGGGGGAGCGGGGGGGCCTACAATGAGCAGTTCTTC.

V and J are TRBV7-6 and TRBJ2-1; D gene ambiguous. The CDR3 is 13 residues long. CDR1 is SGHVS and CDR2 is FNYEAQ in the germline V gene. The V and J ends lost 3 bases and 4 bases respectively, with 7 bases between them. Written as DNA, the CDR3 is TGTGCCAGCAGCTTTTCGGAATACAATGAGCAGTTCTTC. Translating gives CASSFSEYNEQFF.

The chain carries TRBV3-1 and TRBJ1-5, with D possibly TRBD1 on 6 matching bases. Trimming removed 5 bases at V and 6 bases at J, with 14 bases between. Germline V CDR1 and CDR2: LGHDT, YNNKEL (reference sequence). The CDR3 spans 14 residues. The CDR3 region has the DNA TGTGCCAGCAGCAATGGGGGCTTGGGTCAGCCCCAGCATTTT. Protein: CASSNGGLGQPQHF.

CDR3: CASSVMESGYEQYF. The CDR3 coding sequence is TGTGCCAGCAGTGTCATGGAAAGTGGGTACGAGCAGTACTTC. This chain connects TRBV2 to TRBJ2-7, with D unresolved. Trimming took off 4 bases at V and 4 bases at J, with 14 bases between the two ends. The CDR3 covers 14 residues. Germline V CDR1 and CDR2: SNHLY, FYNNEI.

The rearrangement links TRBV29-1 to TRBJ2-3; tentative D call: TRBD2 (6 bases). The CDR3 loop spans 12 amino acids. V was trimmed by 7 bases and J by 3 bases, leaving 11 bases between them. Germline CDR1 and CDR2: SQVTM and ANQGSEA. CDR3 loop: CSALRGTDTQYF. In nucleotides, the CDR3 is TGCAGCGCCCTCCGGGGGACAGATACGCAGTATTTT.

This clonotype was seen only a few times. The chain employs TRBV29-1 and TRBJ2-3; no firm D call. From germline, CDR1 is SQVTM and CDR2 ANQGSEA. V lost 1 base and J lost 4, with 9 bases in between. There are 13 residues in the CDR3. DNA for the CDR3: TGCAGCGTTGAAGGGGATCCATCAGATACGCAGTATTTT. It yields the protein CSVEGDPSDTQYF.

This clonotype appeared once. This chain links TRBV4-2 with TRBJ2-1, with no clear D. Trimming removed 1 base at V and 5 bases at J, with 3 bases between. Germline lookup yields CDR1 LGHNA and CDR2 YNFKEQ. CDR3 length: 12 amino acids. CDR3 DNA sequence: TGTGCCAGCAGCCAAGGCGACAATGAGCAGTTCTTC. It specifies CASSQGDNEQFF.

The rearrangement joins TRBV11-1 to TRBJ2-7, with D unclear. The germline V gene encodes CDR1 SGHAT and CDR2 FQDESV (reference sequence). The CDR3 spans 12 residues. Trimming cost V 2 bases and J 5 bases, with 7 bases left between them. CDR3 in DNA: TGTGCCAGCAGCTTAAGTCCGAACGAGCAGTACGTC. Translated: CASSLSPNEQYV.

V and J are TRBV2 and TRBJ2-7, with D uncertain. This CDR3 has 12 amino acids. From germline, CDR1 is SNHLY and CDR2 FYNNEI. V was trimmed by 3 bases and J by 0 bases, leaving 3 bases between them. For the CDR3, the DNA is TGTGCCAGCAGTGACGGCTCCTACGAGCAGTACTTC. This translates into CASSDGSYEQYF.

This clonotype was observed a few times. One end of the junction is discordant with germline, which a read error may explain. J is TRBJ2-1 and V is TRBV24-1, with no clear D. The CDR3 is 15 residues long. The germline CDR1 and CDR2 sequences are KGHDR and SFDVKD. As DNA, the CDR3 is TGTGCCACCAGTGATTCAGGCTTTTCCTACAATGAGCAGTTTTTC. The encoded protein is CATSDSGFSYNEQFF.

The chain combines TRBV6-1 with TRBJ2-5; maybe TRBD2 (5 bases). This CDR3 comprises 13 residues. CDR1 and CDR2 from the germline V gene are MNHNS and SASEGT. The V gene lost 6 bases and the J gene lost 5 bases, with 13 bases spanning the gap. The CDR3 protein is CASRRPGFETQYF. The CDR3 coding sequence is TGTGCCAGCAGACGGCCGGGGTTTGAGACCCAGTACTTC.

This rearrangement joins TRBV13 to TRBJ1-1, with TRBD1 as a possible D gene (6 bases). This CDR3 contains 15 residues. Germline V gene data show CDR1 as PRHDT and CDR2 as FYEKMQ (reference sequence). V lost 6 bases, J lost 2 bases, and 16 bases lay in between. In DNA, the CDR3 is TGTGCCAGCAGGAAGTGGGGGCAGGGCAACACTGAAGCTTTCTTT. This codes for CASRKWGQGNTEAFF.

The gene calls are TRBV7-9 and TRBJ1-5; D possibly corresponds to TRBD1 (6 bases). The CDR3 has 16 residues. The germline V gene encodes CDR1 SEHNR and CDR2 FQNEAQ (reference sequence). Deletions cut 1 base from V and 6 bases from J, with 16 bases between. Written as DNA, the CDR3 is TGTGCCAGCAGCTTAGGAAGGGGGGCGAGGAGTCAGCCCCAGCATTTT. This translates into CASSLGRGARSQPQHF. Using reference TRBV7-9 and TRBJ1-5 for the parts outside the CDR3, the full variable domain is DTGVSQNPRHKITKRGQNVTFRCDPISEHNRLYWYRQTLGQGPEFLTYFQNEAQLEKSRLLSDRFSAERPKGSFSTLEIQRTEQGDSAMYLCASSLGRGARSQPQHFGDGTRLSIL.

The chain has TRBV5-1 and TRBJ2-3; no firm D call. V dropped 4 bases and J dropped 2 bases, with 11 bases sitting between them. This CDR3 contains 14 residues. The germline CDR1 and CDR2 sequences are SGHRS and YFSETQ. The CDR3 protein is CASSPSGHTDTQYF. In DNA form, the CDR3 reads TGCGCCAGCAGCCCCTCGGGTCACACAGATACGCAGTATTTT.

The table lists this clonotype with a count of one. The rearrangement joins TRBV11-3 to TRBJ2-4; the D gene is possibly TRBD1 (5 bases). CDR1 is SGHNT, CDR2 YENEEA, per germline. The CDR3 spans 14 residues. The V end lost 4 bases, the J end lost 4 bases, and 11 bases lay between the germline ends. This CDR3 is CASSSRAEKNIQYF. In DNA form, the CDR3 reads TGTGCCAGCAGCTCCAGGGCCGAGAAAAACATTCAGTACTTC.

The chain couples TRBV18 to TRBJ2-5; a possible D gene is TRBD1 (6 bases). CDR1 is KGHSH and CDR2 is LQKENI in the germline V gene. V lost 6 bases and J 2 bases, leaving 19 bases between the germline ends. There are 16 residues in the CDR3. The CDR3 DNA reads TGTGCCAGCTCGGACCCCCAACAGGGCATTCAAGAGACCCAGTACTTC. It codes for CASSDPQQGIQETQYF. The whole variable domain, filled in from reference TRBV18 and TRBJ2-5, reads NAGVMQNPRHLVRRRGQEARLRCSPMKGHSHVYWYRQLPEEGLKFMVYLQKENIIDESGMPKERFSAEFPKEGPSILRIQQVVRGDSAAYFCASSDPQQGIQETQYFGPGTRLLVL.

The J gene is TRBJ2-1, the V gene TRBV24-1; D ambiguous. Germline V CDR1 and CDR2: KGHDR, SFDVKD. The CDR3 covers 12 residues. The V and J ends lost 3 bases and 9 bases respectively, with 8 bases between them. CDR3 region: CATSDPPGEQFF. DNA for the CDR3: TGTGCCACCAGTGATCCACCCGGTGAGCAGTTCTTC.

This chain joins TRBV2 and TRBJ2-3; D gene uncertain. Germline V gene data show CDR1 as SNHLY and CDR2 as FYNNEI. V was trimmed by 7 bases and J by 7 bases, leaving 15 bases between them. The CDR3 has 13 amino acids. The CDR3 coding sequence is TGTGCCAGCAAGGATACCGTCCTCCATACGCAGTATTTT. Translating it yields CASKDTVLHTQYF. Looking up the rest from reference TRBV2 and TRBJ2-3 gives the full variable domain: EPEVTQTPSHQVTQMGQEVILRCVPISNHLYFYWYRQILGQKVEFLVSFYNNEISEKSEIFDDQFSVERPDGSNFTLKIRSTKLEDSAMYFCASKDTVLHTQYFGPGTRLTVL.